The present T cell receptor beta chain was sequenced within a study of beta chain features in type 1 diabetes. All of the isolated RNA was reverse transcribed, so expressed TCRB transcripts were sequenced. Some 3.6 million reads on average were seen across naive, central memory and regulatory T cell samples. Data came from immunoSEQ multiplex PCR; TCRdb stores just in-frame clones and leaves some out. The table lists hundreds of thousands of clones, around 15% of them singletons. Averaging approximately 0.11 L, one heparinised blood draw came from each individual donor. In all sorted populations, purity surpassed 95%. Findings of the study overall: Shorter TCRB CDR3s, moderately but significantly so, marked every one of the four CD4+ subsets in Type 1 diabetes patients.

This CDR3 has 14 amino acids. CDR1 is SGHVS and CDR2 is FNYEAQ in the germline V gene. V dropped 4 bases and J dropped 7; count of bases not matched to a gene: 5. With regard to this clone: Its antigen remains unknown.

The source is a man between 18 and 35 years old in good health. The sequenced sample was naive CD4+ T cells from blood. The chain carries TRBV7-6 and TRBJ2-7; 12 bases fit TRBD2. Written as DNA, the CDR3 is TGTGCCAGCAGCTCCCTGACTAGCGGGAGAGAGCAGTACTTC. Residues: CASSSLTSGREQYF.